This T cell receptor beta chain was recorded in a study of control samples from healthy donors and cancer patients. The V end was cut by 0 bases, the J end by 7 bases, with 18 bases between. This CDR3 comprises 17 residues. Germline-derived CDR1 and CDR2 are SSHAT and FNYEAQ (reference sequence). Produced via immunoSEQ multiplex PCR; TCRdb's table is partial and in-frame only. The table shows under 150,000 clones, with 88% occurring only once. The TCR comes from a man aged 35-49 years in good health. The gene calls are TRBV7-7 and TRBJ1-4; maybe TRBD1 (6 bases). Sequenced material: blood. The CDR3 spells CASSLALLGHPGEKLFF. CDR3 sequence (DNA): TGTGCCAGCAGCTTAGCGCTATTGGGACACCCTGGTGAAAAACTGTTTTTT.